The 9 T cell receptor beta chains in this list originate from one sample, sequenced in a study of blood T cell repertoires in COVID-19. Sequenced by immunoSEQ multiplex PCR; TCRdb stores in-frame clones only, minus some. The data show 200,000 to 250,000 clones, roughly four fifths seen once. The source material was peripheral blood. The receptor source for this set is a woman of 80 years or more with COVID-19, enrolled during active disease.

The chain is built from TRBV10-2 and TRBJ2-3, with 8 bases matching TRBD1. There are 15 residues in the CDR3. Trimming took 5 bases from V and 2 from J; bases not matched to a gene: 6. Germline CDR1 reads WSHSY; CDR2 reads SAAADI. The CDR3 loop reads CASSKGQGPTDTQYF. CDR3 nucleotides: TGCGCCAGCAGTAAAGGACAGGGTCCCACAGATACGCAGTATTTT.

J is TRBJ1-4 and V is TRBV5-1; TRBD1 is a possible D gene (5 bases). V lost 0 bases, J lost 4 bases, and 7 bases lay in between. This CDR3 has 14 amino acids. Germline loops: CDR1 SGHRS, CDR2 YFSETQ. The CDR3 sequence: CASSLGQINEKLFF. The CDR3 nucleotides read TGCGCCAGCAGCTTGGGACAGATTAATGAAAAACTGTTTTTT.

This chain links TRBV28 with TRBJ2-7; D is possibly TRBD2 (5 bases). Germline V gene lookup returns CDR1 MDHEN and CDR2 SYDVKM. V was clipped by 6 bases and J by 7 bases, with 19 bases between them. This CDR3 comprises 14 residues. CDR3 DNA: TGTGCCAGCAGGCCGCCAGCCTCCTCGGGGGAGCAGTACTTC. It yields the protein CASRPPASSGEQYF.

The genes are TRBV14 and TRBJ1-2; TRBD1 agrees at 8 bases. Germline V gene sequence: CDR1 SGHDN, CDR2 FVKESK. CDR3 length: 14 residues. V shed 4 bases, J shed 6 bases, and the junction held 7 bases outside the gene matches. Here the CDR3 reads CASSRWTGFDGYTF. CDR3 nucleotide sequence: TGTGCCAGCAGCCGCTGGACAGGGTTTGATGGCTACACCTTC.

The gene calls are TRBV19 and TRBJ2-7; 8 bases fit TRBD1. The V segment lost 6 bases and the J segment 1 base; nucleotides outside the gene matches: 5. This CDR3 spans 14 amino acids. Per germline, CDR1 LNHDA and CDR2 SQIVND (reference sequence). The CDR3, as DNA: TGTGCCAGTAGACAGGGGGATGTTTCCTACGAGCAGTACTTC. The encoded protein is CASRQGDVSYEQYF.

The V call is TRBV15, the J call TRBJ2-5, with 8 bases matching TRBD1. After removal of 3 bases from V and 1 base from J, the junction contained 1 base not matched to a gene. Germline V gene data show CDR1 as LNHNV and CDR2 as YYDKDF (reference sequence). The CDR3 has 14 amino acids. CDR3 amino acids: CATSRDRAQETQYF. The CDR3 DNA reads TGTGCCACCAGCAGGGACAGGGCCCAAGAGACCCAGTACTTC.

Only one count was recorded for this clone. The rearrangement uses TRBV11-2 and TRBJ2-3; TRBD2 matches 9 bases. J was trimmed by 5 bases and V by 5 bases; bases with no gene match: 14. The CDR3 runs 17 residues. Germline V gene data show CDR1 as SGHAT and CDR2 as FQNNGV. The CDR3 DNA sequence: TGTGCCAGCAGCCTCCGGGTAGCGGGAGTTGGTAGAGATACGCAGTATTTT. Translating gives CASSLRVAGVGRDTQYF.

This chain uses TRBV10-3 with TRBJ2-1, with TRBD2 matching 14 bases. Germline V lookup: CDR1 ENHRY, CDR2 SYGVKD. The CDR3 is 18 residues long. V was clipped by 0 bases and J by 10 bases; unmatched bases: 11. CDR3 sequence (DNA): TGTGCCATCAGTGAGTCAAGTGGGACTAGCGGGGGAGCGAGGGAGCAGTTCTTC. Amino acid sequence: CAISESSGTSGGAREQFF.

The V gene is TRBV10-3, the J gene TRBJ2-7, with a possible D match to TRBD1 (5 bases). The CDR3 runs to 13 residues. Germline V gene data show CDR1 as ENHRY and CDR2 as SYGVKD. Trimming pared 11 bases from V and 1 base from J, leaving 15 bases between. CDR3: CASEDSLSYEQYF. The CDR3 nucleotides read TGTGCCTCCGAAGACAGTTTATCCTACGAGCAGTACTTC.